This is a list of T cell receptor beta chains from one sample in a study of shared clonotypes between healthy human individuals. Profiling relied on immunoSEQ multiplex PCR, and the TCRdb table lists in-frame clones only, not all of them. The repertoire holds under 850,000 clones, with 72% as singletons. Sequenced input: memory CD4+ T cells sorted from blood. The receptors derive from a woman younger than 45 in good health. Both conserved end residues are part of each CDR3. D genes are given only for firm matches.

V gene	D gene	J gene	CDR3 protein	CDR3 DNA
TRBV5-1	NA	TRBJ1-3	CASSLGTSGNTIYF	TGCGCCAGCAGCCTGGGCACCTCTGGAAACACCATATATTTT
TRBV27	NA	TRBJ1-5	CASSLRFQQPQHF	TGTGCCAGCAGTTTGCGTTTCCAACAGCCCCAGCATTTT
TRBV19	TRBD1	TRBJ2-7	CASADRVRYEQYF	TGTGCCAGTGCCGACAGGGTAAGGTACGAGCAGTACTTC
TRBV2	NA	TRBJ2-3	CATRGWTTDTQYF	TGTGCCACCCGGGGGTGGACCACAGATACGCAGTATTTT
TRBV7-9	NA	TRBJ1-2	CASSLEGPNYGYTF	TGTGCCAGCAGCTTAGAGGGACCTAACTATGGCTACACCTTC
TRBV6-1	NA	TRBJ2-7	CASSQNSFVAYEQYF	TGTGCCAGCAGTCAAAATAGCTTTGTAGCCTACGAGCAGTACTTC
TRBV15	TRBD2	TRBJ2-5	CATSTRLIAGRTLETQYF	TGTGCCACCAGCACCCGGCTTATAGCGGGGAGGACCTTGGAGACCCAGTACTTC
TRBV6-5	NA	TRBJ2-3	CASSYTYSPDTQYF	TGTGCCAGCAGTTATACCTACAGCCCAGATACGCAGTATTTT
TRBV11-2	TRBD2	TRBJ2-5	CASTRGSIETQYF	TGTGCCAGCACTCGCGGGAGTATTGAGACCCAGTACTTC
TRBV2	TRBD1	TRBJ1-4	CASSAQLQGAGEKLFF	TGTGCCAGCAGTGCTCAGCTACAGGGGGCTGGGGAAAAACTGTTTTTT